The subject of this entry is one T cell receptor (beta chain). This table comes from immunoSEQ multiplex PCR, and its TCRdb copy is limited to in-frame clones, with some not included. The sample gives 55,000 or so clones, roughly 90% of which show up once; around 6.7% is in the top ten. The CDR3 covers 13 residues. The V and J ends lost 4 bases and 7 bases respectively, with 14 bases between them. Germline values: CDR1 SGHNT, CDR2 YENEEA. The sample originates from a study of OX40 agonist ivuxolimab in advanced cancers. Across the study: Age averaged about 62 years (range about 20 to 79), and more than 80% were male.

Sequences were derived from CD4+ or CD8+ T cells sorted from blood, sampled in a trial of the OX40 agonist ivuxolimab. The sequence was obtained from an adult with an advanced solid tumor such as melanoma, head and neck, liver or kidney cancer. V and J are TRBV11-3 and TRBJ2-7, with D unclear. This CDR3 is CASSSLRTGEQYF. Written as DNA, the CDR3 is TGTGCCAGCAGCTCGCTCAGGACGGGTGAGCAGTACTTC.